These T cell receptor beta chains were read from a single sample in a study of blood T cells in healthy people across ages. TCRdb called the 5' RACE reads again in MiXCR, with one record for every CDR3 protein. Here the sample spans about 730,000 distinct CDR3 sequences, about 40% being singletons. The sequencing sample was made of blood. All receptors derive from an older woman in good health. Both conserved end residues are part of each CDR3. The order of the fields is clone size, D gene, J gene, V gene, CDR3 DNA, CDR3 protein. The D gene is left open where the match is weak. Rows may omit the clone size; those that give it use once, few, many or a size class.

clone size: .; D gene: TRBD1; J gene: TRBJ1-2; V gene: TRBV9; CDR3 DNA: TGTGCCAGCAGCGTAGGGGACAGGGTCTATGGCTACACCTTC; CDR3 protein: CASSVGDRVYGYTF
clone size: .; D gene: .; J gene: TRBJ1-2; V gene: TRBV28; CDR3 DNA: TGTGCCAGCGTTGCTTCCGGACAGTTGAAACCAGGCTACACCTTC; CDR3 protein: CASVASGQLKPGYTF
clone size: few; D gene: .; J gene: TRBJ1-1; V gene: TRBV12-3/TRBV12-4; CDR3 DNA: TGTGCCAGCAGTGCATCGGGGGGCACTGAAGCTTTCTTT; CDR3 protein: CASSASGGTEAFF
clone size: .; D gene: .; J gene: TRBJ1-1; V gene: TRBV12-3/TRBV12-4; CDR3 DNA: TGTGCCAGCAGGGGCTCTTCTATGAACACTGAAGCTTTCTTT; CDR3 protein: CASRGSSMNTEAFF
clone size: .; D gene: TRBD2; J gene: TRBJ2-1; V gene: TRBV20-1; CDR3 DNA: TGCAGTGCTAGTGTAGGGAGGGCCTACAATGAGCAGTTCTTC; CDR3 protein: CSASVGRAYNEQFF
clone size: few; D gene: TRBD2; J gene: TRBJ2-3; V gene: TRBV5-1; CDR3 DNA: TGCGCCAGCAGCGCGATGACTAGCGGGATTGCGGCAGATACGCAGTATTTT; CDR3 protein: CASSAMTSGIAADTQYF
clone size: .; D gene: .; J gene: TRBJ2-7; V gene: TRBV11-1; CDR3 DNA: TGTGCCAGCAGCTACGAACTAGGGAAAAACTACGAGCAGTACTTC; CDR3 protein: CASSYELGKNYEQYF
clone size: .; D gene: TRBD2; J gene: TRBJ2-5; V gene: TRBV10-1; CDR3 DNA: TGCGCCAGCAGTGCCCAGCGGGGGAGTGAGACCCAGTACTTC; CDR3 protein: CASSAQRGSETQYF
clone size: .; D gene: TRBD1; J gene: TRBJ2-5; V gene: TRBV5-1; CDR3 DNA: TGCGCCAGCAGCTTGGAGGGACAGATCCAAGAGACCCAGTACTTC; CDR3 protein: CASSLEGQIQETQYF
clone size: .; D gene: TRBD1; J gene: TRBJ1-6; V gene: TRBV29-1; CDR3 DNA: TGCAGCGCCCAGGGGGCTTTGGATTCACCCCTCCACTTT; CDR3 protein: CSAQGALDSPLHF
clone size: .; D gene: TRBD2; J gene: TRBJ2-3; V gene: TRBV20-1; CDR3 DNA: TGCAGTGCCGCCGGGACTAGCCCCTCAGATACGCAGTATTTT; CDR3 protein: CSAAGTSPSDTQYF
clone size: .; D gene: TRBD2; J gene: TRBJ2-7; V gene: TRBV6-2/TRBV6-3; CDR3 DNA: TGTGCCAGCAGTACGACTAGCGCTCCCGCGTACGAGCAGTACTTC; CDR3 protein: CASSTTSAPAYEQYF
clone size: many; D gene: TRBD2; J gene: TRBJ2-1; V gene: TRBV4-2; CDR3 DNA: TGTGCCAGCAGCCAGGATATTAGCGGGAGGGCCTACAATGAGCAGTTCTTC; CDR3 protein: CASSQDISGRAYNEQFF
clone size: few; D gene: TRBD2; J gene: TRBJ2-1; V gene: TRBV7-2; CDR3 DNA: TGTGCCAGCAGCCCTCCGGGGCTAGCGGGAGGTTGGGAGCAGTTCTTC; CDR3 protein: CASSPPGLAGGWEQFF
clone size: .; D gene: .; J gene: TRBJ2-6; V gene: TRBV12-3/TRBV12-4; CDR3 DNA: TGTGCCAGCAGATCGGGACAGGCCAACGTCCTGACTTTC; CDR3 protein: CASRSGQANVLTF
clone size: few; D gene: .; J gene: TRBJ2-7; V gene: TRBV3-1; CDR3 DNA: TGTGCCAGCAGCCAAGGAGGGGGGGCCGTCTACGAGCAGTACTTC; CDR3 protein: CASSQGGGAVYEQYF
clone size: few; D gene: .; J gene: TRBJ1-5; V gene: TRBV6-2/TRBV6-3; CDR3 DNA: TGTGCCAGCAGTTACTCACTACCCAATCAGCCCCAGCATTTT; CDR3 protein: CASSYSLPNQPQHF
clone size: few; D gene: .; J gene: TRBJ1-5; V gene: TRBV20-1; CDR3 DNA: TGCAGTGCTAGAGAATATTTCATTTCGGGGATCGATAGCAATCAGCCCCAGCATTTT; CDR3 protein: CSAREYFISGIDSNQPQHF
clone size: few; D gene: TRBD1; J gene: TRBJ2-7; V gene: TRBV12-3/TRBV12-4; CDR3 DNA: TGTGCCAGCAGGTTGACAGGGATGGTAAGCGAGCAGTACTTC; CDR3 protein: CASRLTGMVSEQYF
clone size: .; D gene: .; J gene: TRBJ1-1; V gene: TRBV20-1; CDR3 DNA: TGCAGTGCTAATGGGGCGGGATTTGGAGCTTTCTTT; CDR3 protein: CSANGAGFGAFF
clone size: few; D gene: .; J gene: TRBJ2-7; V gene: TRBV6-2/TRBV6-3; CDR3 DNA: TGTGCCAGCAGTTACTCGGCAAGAGGCTACGAGCAGTACTTC; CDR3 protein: CASSYSARGYEQYF
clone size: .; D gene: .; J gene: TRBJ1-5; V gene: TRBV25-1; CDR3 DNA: TGTGCCAGCAGTGATGCTTGGCAGGGGCCCCAGCATTTT; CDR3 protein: CASSDAWQGPQHF
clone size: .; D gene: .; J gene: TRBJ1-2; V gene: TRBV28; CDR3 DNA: TGTGCCATCGCCTTAGATTACAGGGTGGCCTATGGCTACACCTTC; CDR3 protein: CAIALDYRVAYGYTF
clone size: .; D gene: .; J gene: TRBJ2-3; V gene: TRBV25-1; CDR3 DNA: TGTGCCAGCAGTGAATCGGTCAGCACAGATACGCAGTATTTT; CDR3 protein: CASSESVSTDTQYF
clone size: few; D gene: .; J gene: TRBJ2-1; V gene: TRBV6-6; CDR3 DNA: TGTGCCAGCAGCCACCGGCAGGGACCGGAGTATGAGCAGTTCTTC; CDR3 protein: CASSHRQGPEYEQFF
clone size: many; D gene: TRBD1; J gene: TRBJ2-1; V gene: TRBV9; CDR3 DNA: TGTGCCAGCAGCCCGGGACAGACTTCCTACAATGAGCAGTTCTTC; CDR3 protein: CASSPGQTSYNEQFF
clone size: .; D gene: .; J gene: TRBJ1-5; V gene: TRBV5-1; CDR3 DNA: TGCGCCAGCAGCTTGGGTGGTAGGGAGCAGCCCCAGCATTTT; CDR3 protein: CASSLGGREQPQHF
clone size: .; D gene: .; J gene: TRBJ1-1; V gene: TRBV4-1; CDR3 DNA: TGCGCCAGCAGCCAAGATCCGGGGTTTGCCACTGAAGCTTTCTTT; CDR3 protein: CASSQDPGFATEAFF
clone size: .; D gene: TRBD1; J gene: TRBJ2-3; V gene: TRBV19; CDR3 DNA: TGTGCCAGTAGGTCGACAGGGGGGACAGATACGCAGTATTTT; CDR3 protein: CASRSTGGTDTQYF
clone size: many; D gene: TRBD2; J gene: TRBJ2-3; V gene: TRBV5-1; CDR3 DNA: TGCGCCAGCAGCTTCTTTCCCGGGACTAGCAGTACAGATACGCAGTATTTT; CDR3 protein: CASSFFPGTSSTDTQYF
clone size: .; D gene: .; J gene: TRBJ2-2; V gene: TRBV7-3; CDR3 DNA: TGTGCCAGCAGCCCACTTAAGGGGGCTAGCGGCACTTCGAACACCGGGGAGCTGTTTTTT; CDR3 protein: CASSPLKGASGTSNTGELFF
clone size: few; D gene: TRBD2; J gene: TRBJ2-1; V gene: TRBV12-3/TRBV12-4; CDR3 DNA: TGTGCCAGCAGCCTAGGACTAGCGGGAGGGTCAAGGGGCTACAATGAGCAGTTCTTC; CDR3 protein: CASSLGLAGGSRGYNEQFF
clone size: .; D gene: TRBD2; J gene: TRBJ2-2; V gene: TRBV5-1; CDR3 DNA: TGCGCCAGCAGCTTCGGCCCGGCGGGAGAGAACACCGGGGAGCTGTTTTTT; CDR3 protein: CASSFGPAGENTGELFF
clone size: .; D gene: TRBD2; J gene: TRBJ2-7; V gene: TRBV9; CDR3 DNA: TGTGCCAGCAGCGCCCAGACTAGCGGGCGCTACGAGCAGTACTTC; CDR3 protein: CASSAQTSGRYEQYF
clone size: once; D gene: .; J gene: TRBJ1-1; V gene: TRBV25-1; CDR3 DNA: TGTGCCAGCAGTGACTCCTGGAGGGGCACTGAAGCTTTCTTT; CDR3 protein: CASSDSWRGTEAFF
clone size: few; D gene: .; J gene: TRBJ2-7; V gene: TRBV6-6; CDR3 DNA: TGTGCCAGCAGTCCCAGGGGGGGGGAGACCTACGAGCAGTACTTC; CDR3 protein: CASSPRGGETYEQYF
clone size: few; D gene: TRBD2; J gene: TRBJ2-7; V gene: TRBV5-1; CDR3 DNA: TGCGCCAGCAGCTGGGAGGGATCACTAGCGGGAGGTCGCGAGCAGTACTTC; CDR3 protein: CASSWEGSLAGGREQYF
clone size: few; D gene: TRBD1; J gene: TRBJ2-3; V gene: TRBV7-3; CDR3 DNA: TGTGCCAGCAGCTTAGGTCAGGGGGTAGGATATACGCAGTATTTT; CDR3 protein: CASSLGQGVGYTQYF
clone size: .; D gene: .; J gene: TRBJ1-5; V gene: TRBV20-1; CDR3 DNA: TGCAGTGCTAGTGAACAGAACAATCAGCCCCAGCATTTT; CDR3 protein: CSASEQNNQPQHF
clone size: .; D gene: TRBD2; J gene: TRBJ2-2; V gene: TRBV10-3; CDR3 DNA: TGTGCCATCAGTGAGGGACGGGGGGCCGGGGAGCTGTTTTTT; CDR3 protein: CAISEGRGAGELFF
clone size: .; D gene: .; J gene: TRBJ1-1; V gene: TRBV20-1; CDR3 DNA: TGCAGTGCTTGGGTTACCGGGAACACTGAAGCTTTCTTT; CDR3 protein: CSAWVTGNTEAFF
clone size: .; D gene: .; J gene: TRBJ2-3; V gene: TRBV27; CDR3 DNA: TGTGCCAGCTTTGGGGGTTCAGATACGCAGTATTTT; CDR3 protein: CASFGGSDTQYF
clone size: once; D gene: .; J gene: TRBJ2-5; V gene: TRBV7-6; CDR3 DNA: TGTGCCAGCAGCTTAGGCGTCGAGCACAATGAGCAGTACTTC; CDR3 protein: CASSLGVEHNEQYF
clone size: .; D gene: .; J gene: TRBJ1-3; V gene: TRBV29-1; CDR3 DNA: TGCAGCGCCCAGACGGGGTCTGGAAACACCATATATTTT; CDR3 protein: CSAQTGSGNTIYF
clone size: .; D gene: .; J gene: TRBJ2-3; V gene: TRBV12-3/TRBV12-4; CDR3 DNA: TGTGCCAGCAGAGTGAGTGCAGATGTGCAATATTTT; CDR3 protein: CASRVSADVQYF
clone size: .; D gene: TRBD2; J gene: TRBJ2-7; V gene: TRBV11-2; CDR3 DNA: TGTGCCAGCAGGAATAGCGGGGGACCCAATGAGCAGTACTTC; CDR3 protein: CASRNSGGPNEQYF
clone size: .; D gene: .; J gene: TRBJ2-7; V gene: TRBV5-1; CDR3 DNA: TGCGCCAGCAGCTCGGGACCAAACTCCTACGAGCAGTACTTC; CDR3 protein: CASSSGPNSYEQYF
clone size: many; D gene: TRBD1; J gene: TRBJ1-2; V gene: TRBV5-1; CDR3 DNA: TGCGCCAGCAGCTTGGCCACGCCGGGACAGGGGAACTATGGCTACACCTTC; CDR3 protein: CASSLATPGQGNYGYTF
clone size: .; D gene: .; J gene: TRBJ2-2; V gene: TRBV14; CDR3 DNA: TGTGCCAACAGCCGACAGCCGAACACCGGGGAGCTGTTTTTT; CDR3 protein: CANSRQPNTGELFF
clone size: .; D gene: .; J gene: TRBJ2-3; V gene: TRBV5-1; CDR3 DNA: TGCGCCAGCAACTTAGTAAGGGGCACAGATACGCAGTATTTT; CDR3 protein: CASNLVRGTDTQYF
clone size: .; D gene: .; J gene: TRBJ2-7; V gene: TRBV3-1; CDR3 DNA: TGTGCCAGCAGCCAAGCCCACACCGGAACTACCCAGATAGTCCAGTACTTC; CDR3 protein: CASSQAHTGTTQIVQYF
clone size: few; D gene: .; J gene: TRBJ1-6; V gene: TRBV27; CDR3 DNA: TGTGCCAGCAGTCTTCGACAGGTCCCCCCCTATAATTCACCCCTCCACTTT; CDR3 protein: CASSLRQVPPYNSPLHF
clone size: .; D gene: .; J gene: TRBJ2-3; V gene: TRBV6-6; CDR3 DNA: TGTGCCAGCAGTTACAGGGCCGCGGTGTCAGATACGCAGTATTTT; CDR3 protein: CASSYRAAVSDTQYF
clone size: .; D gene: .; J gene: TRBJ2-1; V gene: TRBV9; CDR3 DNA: TGTGCCAGCAGTACGGGCTCCTACAATGAGCAGTTCTTC; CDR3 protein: CASSTGSYNEQFF
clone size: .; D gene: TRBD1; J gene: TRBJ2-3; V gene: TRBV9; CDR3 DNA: TGTGCCAGCAGCGTCGAGGGACAGAGCACAGATACGCAGTATTTT; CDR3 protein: CASSVEGQSTDTQYF
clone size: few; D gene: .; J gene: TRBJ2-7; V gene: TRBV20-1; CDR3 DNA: TGCAGTGCTAGCGCCGCCTACGAGCAGTACTTC; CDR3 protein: CSASAAYEQYF
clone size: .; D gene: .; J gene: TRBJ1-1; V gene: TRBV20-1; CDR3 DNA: TGCAGTGCTAGGTTGGTCCAGGGAGGGACTGAAGCTTTCTTT; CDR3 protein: CSARLVQGGTEAFF
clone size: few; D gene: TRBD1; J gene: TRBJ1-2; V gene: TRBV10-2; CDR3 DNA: TGCGCCAGCAGTGCTGACAGGGTCAGCTACACCTTC; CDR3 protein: CASSADRVSYTF